The rows below give T cell receptor beta chains drawn from one sample of a study of T cells in Graves' hyperthyroidism and ophthalmopathy. MiXCR was run by TCRdb on the multiplex PCR reads, yielding one entry per CDR3 protein. Of about 380,000 distinct CDR3 sequences detected, approximately 13% appear once; the ten largest clones hold 20%. What was sequenced was blood. Receptors originate from a man aged 25 to 40 with Graves' hyperthyroidism that later progressed to Graves' ophthalmopathy. Each CDR3 is given with its conserved first and last residue. Fields, in order: V gene, D gene, clone size, J gene, CDR3 protein, CDR3 DNA. A D gene is named only where the DNA matches it firmly. For some rows the clone size is stated as once, few or many, or as a class when expanded; others skip it.

V gene: TRBV20-1; D gene: TRBD1; clone size: many; J gene: TRBJ2-7; CDR3 protein: CSAETGQGTYEQYF; CDR3 DNA: TGCAGTGCCGAAACGGGACAGGGGACCTACGAGCAGTACTTC
V gene: TRBV5-1; D gene: .; clone size: many; J gene: TRBJ2-7; CDR3 protein: CASRNLDGISYEQYF; CDR3 DNA: TGCGCCAGCAGGAACTTGGACGGCATCTCCTACGAGCAGTACTTC
V gene: TRBV6-1; D gene: .; clone size: many; J gene: TRBJ1-2; CDR3 protein: CASRTTGSYGYTF; CDR3 DNA: TGTGCCAGCAGAACGACAGGAAGCTATGGCTACACCTTC
V gene: TRBV6-5; D gene: .; clone size: many; J gene: TRBJ2-5; CDR3 protein: CASSYSRGPGETQYF; CDR3 DNA: TGTGCCAGCAGTTACTCGCGGGGGCCGGGGGAGACCCAGTACTTC
V gene: TRBV11-3; D gene: .; clone size: many; J gene: TRBJ1-5; CDR3 protein: CASSLDGGEAQPQHF; CDR3 DNA: TGTGCCAGCAGCTTAGATGGCGGGGAGGCACAGCCCCAGCATTTT
V gene: TRBV7-2; D gene: TRBD2; clone size: few; J gene: TRBJ2-5; CDR3 protein: CASSPLAFTQETQYF; CDR3 DNA: TGTGCCAGCAGCCCACTAGCGTTCACTCAAGAGACCCAGTACTTC
V gene: TRBV27; D gene: TRBD1; clone size: many; J gene: TRBJ1-4; CDR3 protein: CASSLHRTTGPNEKLFF; CDR3 DNA: TGTGCCAGCAGTTTACATCGAACGACAGGGCCTAATGAAAAACTGTTTTTT
V gene: TRBV7-3; D gene: TRBD2; clone size: many; J gene: TRBJ2-1; CDR3 protein: CASSPGGTTYNEQFF; CDR3 DNA: TGTGCCAGCAGCCCGGGGGGAACCACCTACAATGAGCAGTTCTTC
V gene: TRBV28; D gene: .; clone size: many; J gene: TRBJ2-3; CDR3 protein: CASSFPQASLTDTQYF; CDR3 DNA: TGTGCCAGCAGTTTCCCGCAGGCCAGCTTAACAGATACGCAGTATTTT
V gene: TRBV7-8; D gene: TRBD1; clone size: many; J gene: TRBJ2-7; CDR3 protein: CASSYDGTEPSYEQYF; CDR3 DNA: TGTGCCAGCAGCTACGATGGGACAGAACCTTCCTACGAGCAGTACTTC
V gene: TRBV28; D gene: .; clone size: few; J gene: TRBJ2-7; CDR3 protein: CASSTYRVREQYF; CDR3 DNA: TGTGCCAGCAGTACCTACAGGGTAAGGGAGCAGTACTTC
V gene: TRBV5-5; D gene: .; clone size: few; J gene: TRBJ2-3; CDR3 protein: CASSRTTTADTQYF; CDR3 DNA: TGTGCCAGCAGCAGGACCACTACTGCAGATACGCAGTATTTT
V gene: TRBV18; D gene: .; clone size: many; J gene: TRBJ2-7; CDR3 protein: CASSLYRDSYEQYF; CDR3 DNA: TGTGCCAGCTCACTATACAGGGACTCCTACGAGCAGTACTTC
V gene: TRBV10-3; D gene: TRBD2; clone size: few; J gene: TRBJ2-3; CDR3 protein: CAISERGLAGTTDTQYF; CDR3 DNA: TGTGCCATCAGTGAGCGGGGACTAGCGGGGACAACAGATACGCAGTATTTT
V gene: TRBV28; D gene: .; clone size: .; J gene: TRBJ1-5; CDR3 protein: CATFTRSNQPQHF; CDR3 DNA: TGTGCCACGTTTACCCGTAGCAATCAGCCCCAGCATTTT
V gene: TRBV19; D gene: TRBD2; clone size: few; J gene: TRBJ2-2; CDR3 protein: CASSIARGGGTGELFF; CDR3 DNA: TGTGCCAGTAGCATCGCCCGCGGGGGAGGAACCGGGGAGCTGTTTTTT